The 23 T cell receptor beta chains listed next were all sequenced from one sample in a study of T cell responses to AZD1222 COVID-19 vaccine. The method was immunoSEQ multiplex PCR; TCRdb's version includes in-frame clones alone and lacks a portion of them. The top ten hold about a fifth of the sample, which has around 140,000 clones, 80% to 90% seen once. The material was peripheral blood, obtained on day 0 of AZD1222 vaccination. These receptors were taken from an adult in good health.

The chain recombines TRBV25-1 with TRBJ2-7; D gene ambiguous. V gave up 6 bases and J gave up 5 bases, with 8 bases separating them. CDR1 is MGHDK and CDR2 is SYGVNS in the germline V gene. The CDR3 runs to 11 residues. The CDR3 nucleotides read TGTGCCAGCAGGGTTGGCGACGAGCAGTACTTC. It codes for CASRVGDEQYF.

This clone was observed once. The same CDR3 also results from other DNA sequences found in this sample. This chain uses TRBV11-2 with TRBJ1-3; D remains ambiguous. Between the trimmed V and J ends, which lost 6 bases and 4 bases, there was a span of 13 bases. CDR1 and CDR2 (germline): SGHAT, FQNNGV. The length of the CDR3 is 14 residues. This CDR3 is CASRRDGPGNTIYF. The CDR3 DNA reads as TGTGCCAGCAGACGAGACGGTCCCGGAAACACCATATATTTT.

The chain joins TRBV7-2 to TRBJ1-5, with TRBD1 as a possible D gene (6 bases). Trimming shortened V by 5 bases and J by 5 bases, and 16 bases separated the two germline ends. The CDR3 has 15 residues. Germline assignment: CDR1 SGHTA and CDR2 FQGNSA. The CDR3 is CASSPDSQPYQPQHF. The CDR3 DNA follows: TGTGCCAGCAGCCCGGACAGTCAGCCTTATCAGCCCCAGCATTTT.

The V and J genes are TRBV7-9 and TRBJ1-1; a weak D match, TRBD1 (6 bases). The CDR3 extends over 15 amino acids. V dropped 5 bases and J dropped 5 bases, with 18 bases sitting between them. Germline-derived CDR1 and CDR2 are SEHNR and FQNEAQ (reference sequence). CDR3 amino acids: CASSGAGVSGTEAFF. DNA of the CDR3: TGTGCCAGCAGCGGGGCAGGGGTTTCGGGAACTGAAGCTTTCTTT. Using reference TRBV7-9 and TRBJ1-1 for the parts outside the CDR3, the full variable domain is DTGVSQNPRHKITKRGQNVTFRCDPISEHNRLYWYRQTLGQGPEFLTYFQNEAQLEKSRLLSDRFSAERPKGSFSTLEIQRTEQGDSAMYLCASSGAGVSGTEAFFGQGTRLTVV.

The J gene is TRBJ1-1, the V gene TRBV4-3; the D gene is possibly TRBD1 (6 bases). This CDR3 has 14 residues. Germline loops: CDR1 LGHNA, CDR2 YSLEER. The V gene lost 1 base and the J gene lost 4 bases, with 10 bases spanning the gap. The CDR3: CASSQVGGVTEAFF. The CDR3 bases are TGCGCCAGCAGCCAAGTAGGGGGTGTCACTGAAGCTTTCTTT.

The CDR3 DNA is TGCGCCAGCAGCTTAGCACACGGGCTCTACGAGCAGTACTTC. Amino acid sequence: CASSLAHGLYEQYF. The genes are TRBV5-1 and TRBJ2-7; no reliable D call. The CDR3 consists of 14 residues. V was trimmed by 2 bases and J by 3 bases, leaving 12 bases between them. CDR1 is SGHRS, CDR2 YFSETQ, per germline.

V usage is TRBV3-1 (or the pseudogene TRBV3-2) and J usage is TRBJ1-2; a weak D match, TRBD1 (6 bases). CDR3 size: 17 residues. The germline V gene encodes CDR1 LGHDT and CDR2 YNNKEL (reference sequence). V shed 0 bases and J shed 6 bases, with 20 bases lying between them. CDR3 DNA: TGTGCCAGCAGCCAAGAGAAAGTGAGGACAGCCCAGGATGGCTACACCTTC. It translates to CASSQEKVRTAQDGYTF.

The chain is built from TRBV7-9 and TRBJ2-4, with 7 bases that match TRBD1. Trimming took 2 bases from V and 8 from J; bases not matched to a gene: 6. CDR3 size: 14 residues. CDR1 and CDR2 from the germline V gene are SEHNR and FQNEAQ (reference sequence). CDR3 sequence (DNA): TGTGCCAGCAGCTTACAAGGGGGCCGGGACATTCAGTACTTC. Its protein product is CASSLQGGRDIQYF.

The chain is built from TRBV5-6 and TRBJ2-7; D call uncertain. With 2 bases removed from V and 2 bases from J, the gap between germline ends came to 8 bases. The germline CDR1 and CDR2 sequences are SGHDT and YYEEEE. This CDR3 is built from 13 residues. The chain's CDR3 is CASSFGRTYEQYF. DNA for the CDR3: TGTGCCAGCAGCTTTGGCAGGACCTACGAGCAGTACTTC. Full variable domain (outside the CDR3, taken from reference TRBV5-6 and TRBJ2-7): DAGVTQSPTHLIKTRGQQVTLRCSPKSGHDTVSWYQQALGQGPQFIFQYYEEEERQRGNFPDRFSGHQFPNYSSELNVNALLLGDSALYLCASSFGRTYEQYFGPGTRLTVT.

V and J are TRBV28 and TRBJ1-5; D remains ambiguous. V lost 2 bases and J 1 base, leaving 9 bases between the germline ends. Germline CDR1 MDHEN, CDR2 SYDVKM. The CDR3 totals 15 residues. CDR3 sequence: CASSLVGPSNQPQHF. CDR3 nucleotides: TGTGCCAGCAGTTTAGTCGGACCCAGCAATCAGCCCCAGCATTTT.

This clone has a single count. The chain uses TRBV6-2 or TRBV6-3 and TRBJ2-7; no clear D gene. Germline lookup yields CDR1 MNHEY and CDR2 SVGEGT. The CDR3 has 11 amino acids. Trimming removed 2 bases at V and 5 bases at J, with 4 bases between. CDR3 sequence: CASSYGHEQYF. As DNA, the CDR3 is TGTGCCAGCAGTTACGGACACGAGCAGTACTTC.

The chain carries TRBV7-8 and TRBJ1-2; unclear D gene. The germline gives CDR1 SGHVS, CDR2 FQNEAQ. The V and J ends lost 4 bases and 5 bases respectively, with 8 bases between them. The CDR3 runs to 12 residues. This CDR3 is CASSSTPYGYTF. CDR3 coding DNA: TGTGCCAGCAGCTCTACACCTTATGGCTACACCTTC.

This clone showed up just once. As DNA, the CDR3 is TGTGCCAGCAGCCCAGGGCTAGGAGCAACTAATGAAAAACTGTTTTTT. It yields the protein CASSPGLGATNEKLFF. This chain links TRBV3-1 (or the pseudogene TRBV3-2) with TRBJ1-4; a weak D match, TRBD1 (5 bases). Germline assignment: CDR1 LGHDT and CDR2 YNNKEL (reference sequence). CDR3 length: 16 residues. V gave up 4 bases and J gave up 0 bases, with 12 bases separating them.

The chain uses TRBV6-6 and TRBJ1-6, with 7 bases lining up with TRBD1. Germline trimming cut 7 bases from V and 5 bases from J; bases unmatched to any gene: 20. Germline V CDR1 and CDR2: MNHNY, SVGAGI (reference sequence). The CDR3 spans 19 residues. The CDR3 region is CASNYRSTGWFGDNSPLHF. Here the CDR3 DNA reads TGTGCCAGCAACTACCGGTCGACAGGGTGGTTTGGAGATAATTCACCCCTCCACTTT.

The chain carries TRBV7-8 and TRBJ1-1, with D perhaps TRBD1 (6 bases). Germline assignment: CDR1 SGHVS and CDR2 FQNEAQ. V was cut by 5 bases and J by 0 bases, with 13 bases left in between. The CDR3 consists of 15 residues. This chain's CDR3 is CASSKRQELNTEAFF. The CDR3, as DNA: TGTGCCAGCAGCAAAAGACAGGAATTGAACACTGAAGCTTTCTTT.

This chain connects TRBV6-5 to TRBJ2-7, with 10 bases that match TRBD1. V lost 8 bases and J lost 4; bases outside the gene matches: 11. From germline, CDR1 is MNHEY and CDR2 SVGAGI. The CDR3 is 15 residues long. The chain's CDR3 is CASGNSGTGAYEQYF. The CDR3 DNA is TGTGCCAGCGGGAACTCCGGGACAGGGGCGTACGAGCAGTACTTC.

The CDR3 loop is CASPRRNRGNEKLFF. In DNA form, the CDR3 reads TGTGCCAGCCCCAGACGAAATAGAGGTAATGAAAAACTGTTTTTT. The gene calls are TRBV21-1 and TRBJ1-4. TRBV21-1 is a recognized pseudogene. This CDR3 region has 15 residues.

V is TRBV27 and J is TRBJ2-2, with 8 nucleotides matching TRBD2. V was pared by 2 bases and J by 7 bases, with 6 bases of the junction left unmatched. The CDR3 totals 15 residues. Per germline, CDR1 MNHEY and CDR2 SMNVEV (reference sequence). The CDR3 DNA is TGTGCCAGCAGTTTACACCGGGGGGGTGGCGGGGAGCTGTTTTTT. This gives the protein CASSLHRGGGGELFF.

This clone was picked up a small number of times. The rearrangement joins TRBV6-1 to TRBJ2-7; perhaps TRBD1 as D (5 bases). Trimming took 1 base from V and 2 from J, leaving 12 bases between them. The germline V gene has CDR1 MNHNS and CDR2 SASEGT. This CDR3 has 15 residues. The CDR3 is CASSEEGKGTYEQYF. The CDR3 DNA reads as TGTGCCAGCAGTGAAGAGGGGAAGGGTACCTACGAGCAGTACTTC.

This clone was recorded only once. This chain connects TRBV5-1 to TRBJ2-7, with D possibly matching TRBD1 (6 bases). This CDR3 is built from 14 residues. Trimming shortened V by 2 bases and J by 7 bases, and 16 bases separated the two germline ends. Per germline, CDR1 SGHRS and CDR2 YFSETQ. For the CDR3, the DNA is TGCGCCAGCAGCTTAGACAGGCACTCCCTAGAGCAGTACTTC. It yields the protein CASSLDRHSLEQYF.

The chain uses TRBV4-1 and TRBJ1-2; 11 nucleotides match TRBD1. This CDR3 is built from 16 residues. After removal of 0 bases from V and 5 bases from J, the junction contained 5 bases not matched to a gene. Germline V gene sequence: CDR1 MGHRA, CDR2 YSYEKL. CDR3 nucleotide sequence: TGCGCCAGCAGCCAAGATCGAGGACAGGGGGCTTATGGCTACACCTTC. Amino acid sequence: CASSQDRGQGAYGYTF.

The rearrangement joins TRBV24-1 to TRBJ1-1; maybe TRBD1 (6 bases). Trimming left V 3 bases short and J 7 bases short, with 14 bases between. Per germline, CDR1 KGHDR and CDR2 SFDVKD. The CDR3 has 14 amino acids. This CDR3 reads CATSDPTRGFEAFF. CDR3 in DNA: TGTGCCACCAGTGATCCCACCAGGGGATTTGAAGCTTTCTTT.

This clone was seen a few times. The CDR3 nucleotides are TGCGCCAGCAGCTTGGTGGCAGGGATCGGTCAGCCCCAGCATTTT. It is translated as CASSLVAGIGQPQHF. This chain joins TRBV5-1 and TRBJ1-5, with TRBD1 as a possible D gene (5 bases). The V gene lost 0 bases and the J gene lost 6 bases, with 13 bases spanning the gap. CDR1 is SGHRS and CDR2 is YFSETQ in the germline V gene. The CDR3 covers 15 residues.